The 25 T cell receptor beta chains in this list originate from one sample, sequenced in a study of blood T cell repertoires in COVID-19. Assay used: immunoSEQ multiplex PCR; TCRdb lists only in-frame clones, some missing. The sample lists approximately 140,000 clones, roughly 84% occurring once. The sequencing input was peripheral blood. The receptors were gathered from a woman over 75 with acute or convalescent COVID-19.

The CDR3 sequence: CASSRRGLDGNTIYF. For the CDR3, the DNA is TGTGCCAGCAGCAGACGCGGACTTGACGGAAACACCATATATTTT. The chain is built from TRBV14 and TRBJ1-3; D gene unclear. The CDR3 has 15 amino acids. V was cut by 5 bases and J by 4 bases, with 15 bases left in between. In germline, CDR1 is SGHDN, CDR2 FVKESK.

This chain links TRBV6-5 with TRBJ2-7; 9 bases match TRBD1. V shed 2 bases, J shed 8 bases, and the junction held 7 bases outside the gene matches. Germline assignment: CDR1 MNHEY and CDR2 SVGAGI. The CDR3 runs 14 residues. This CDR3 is CASSYGDREPKQYF. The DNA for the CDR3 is TGTGCCAGCAGTTACGGGGACAGGGAGCCTAAGCAGTACTTC.

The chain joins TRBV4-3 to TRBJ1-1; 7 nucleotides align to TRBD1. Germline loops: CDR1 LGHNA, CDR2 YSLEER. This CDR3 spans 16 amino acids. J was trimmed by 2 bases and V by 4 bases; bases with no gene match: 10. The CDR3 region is CASSPGGGRANTEAFF. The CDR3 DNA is TGCGCCAGCAGCCCAGGAGGGGGCAGGGCAAACACTGAAGCTTTCTTT.

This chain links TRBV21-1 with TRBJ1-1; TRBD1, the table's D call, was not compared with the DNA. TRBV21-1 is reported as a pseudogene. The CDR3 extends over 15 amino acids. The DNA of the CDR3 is TGTGCCAGCAGCAAAGTCCACAGTTTGAGCACTGAAGCTTTCTTT. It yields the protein CASSKVHSLSTEAFF.

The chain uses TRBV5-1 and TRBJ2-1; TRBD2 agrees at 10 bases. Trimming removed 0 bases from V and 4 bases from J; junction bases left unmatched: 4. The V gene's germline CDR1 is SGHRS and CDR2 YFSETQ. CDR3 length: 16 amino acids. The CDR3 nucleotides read TGCGCCAGCAGCTTGGGTATTAGCGGGGGGTACAATGAGCAGTTCTTC. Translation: CASSLGISGGYNEQFF.

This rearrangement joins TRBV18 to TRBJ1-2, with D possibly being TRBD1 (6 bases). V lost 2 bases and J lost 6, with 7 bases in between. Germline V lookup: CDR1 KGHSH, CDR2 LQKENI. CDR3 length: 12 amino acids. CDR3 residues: CASSPGGDGYTF. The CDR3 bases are TGTGCCAGCTCACCAGGGGGCGATGGCTACACCTTC. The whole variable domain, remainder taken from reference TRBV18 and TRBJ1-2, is NAGVMQNPRHLVRRRGQEARLRCSPMKGHSHVYWYRQLPEEGLKFMVYLQKENIIDESGMPKERFSAEFPKEGPSILRIQQVVRGDSAAYFCASSPGGDGYTFGSGTRLTVV.

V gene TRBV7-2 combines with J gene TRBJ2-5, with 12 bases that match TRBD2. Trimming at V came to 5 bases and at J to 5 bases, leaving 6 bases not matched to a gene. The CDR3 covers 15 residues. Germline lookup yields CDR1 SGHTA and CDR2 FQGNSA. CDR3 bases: TGTGCCAGCAGCGCAACGGGGACTAGCGGGGAGACCCAGTACTTC. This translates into CASSATGTSGETQYF.

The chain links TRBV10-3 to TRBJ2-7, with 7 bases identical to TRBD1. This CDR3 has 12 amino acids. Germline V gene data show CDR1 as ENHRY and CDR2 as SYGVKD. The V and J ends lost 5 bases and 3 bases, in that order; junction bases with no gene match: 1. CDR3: CAISRDSYEQYF. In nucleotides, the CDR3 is TGTGCCATCAGTCGGGACAGCTACGAGCAGTACTTC.

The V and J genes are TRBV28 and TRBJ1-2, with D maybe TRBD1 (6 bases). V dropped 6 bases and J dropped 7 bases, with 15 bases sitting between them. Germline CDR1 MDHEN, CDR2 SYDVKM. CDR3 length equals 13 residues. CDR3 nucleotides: TGTGCCAGCAGCCCCGCGGGGGCTCGTGGCTACACCTTC. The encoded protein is CASSPAGARGYTF.

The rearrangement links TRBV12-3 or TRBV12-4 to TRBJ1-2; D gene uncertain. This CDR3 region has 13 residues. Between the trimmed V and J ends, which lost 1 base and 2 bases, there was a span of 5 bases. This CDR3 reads CASSLGRNYGYTF. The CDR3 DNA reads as TGTGCCAGCAGTTTAGGCCGGAACTATGGCTACACCTTC.

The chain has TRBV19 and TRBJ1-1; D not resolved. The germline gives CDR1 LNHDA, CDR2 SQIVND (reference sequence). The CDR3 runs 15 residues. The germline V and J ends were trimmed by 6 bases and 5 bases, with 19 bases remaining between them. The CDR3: CASRSPRGLGTEAFF. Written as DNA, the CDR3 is TGTGCCAGTAGGTCTCCCCGAGGACTTGGTACTGAAGCTTTCTTT.

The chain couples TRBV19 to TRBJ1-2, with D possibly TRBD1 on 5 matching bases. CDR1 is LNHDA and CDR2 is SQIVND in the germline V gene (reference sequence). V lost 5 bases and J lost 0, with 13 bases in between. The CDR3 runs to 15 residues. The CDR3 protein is CASSAGWGANYGYTF. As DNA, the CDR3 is TGTGCCAGTAGTGCCGGTTGGGGGGCTAACTATGGCTACACCTTC.

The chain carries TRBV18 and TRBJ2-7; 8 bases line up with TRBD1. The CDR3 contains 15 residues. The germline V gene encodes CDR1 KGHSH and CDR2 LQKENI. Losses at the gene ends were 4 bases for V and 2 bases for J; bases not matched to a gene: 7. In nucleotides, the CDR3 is TGTGCCAGCTCACGTACCGGGACAGGTGCCTACGAGCAGTACTTC. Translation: CASSRTGTGAYEQYF.

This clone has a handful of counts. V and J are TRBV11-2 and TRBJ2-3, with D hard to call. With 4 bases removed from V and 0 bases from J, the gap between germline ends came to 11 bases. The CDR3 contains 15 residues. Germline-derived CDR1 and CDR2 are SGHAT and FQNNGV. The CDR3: CASSSPSVSTDTQYF. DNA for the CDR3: TGTGCCAGCAGCTCCCCTTCGGTTAGCACAGATACGCAGTATTTT.

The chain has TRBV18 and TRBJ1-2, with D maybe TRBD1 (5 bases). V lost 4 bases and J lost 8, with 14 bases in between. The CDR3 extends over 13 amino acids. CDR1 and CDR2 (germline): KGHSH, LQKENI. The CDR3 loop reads CASSRQGGEGYTF. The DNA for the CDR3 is TGTGCCAGCTCACGGCAGGGAGGAGAAGGCTACACCTTC.

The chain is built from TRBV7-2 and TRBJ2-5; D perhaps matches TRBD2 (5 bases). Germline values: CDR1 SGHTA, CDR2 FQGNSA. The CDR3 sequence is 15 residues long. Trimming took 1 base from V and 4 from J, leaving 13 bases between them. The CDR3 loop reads CASSLGRRVGETQYF. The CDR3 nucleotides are TGTGCCAGCAGCTTAGGGAGGCGGGTGGGAGAGACCCAGTACTTC.

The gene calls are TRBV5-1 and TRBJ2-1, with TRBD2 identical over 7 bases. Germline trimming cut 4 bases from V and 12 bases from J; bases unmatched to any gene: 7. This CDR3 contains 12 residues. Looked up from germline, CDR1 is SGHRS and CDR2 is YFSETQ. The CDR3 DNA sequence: TGCGCCAGCAGCCCCGCGGGGGTCGGGCAGTTCTTC. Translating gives CASSPAGVGQFF. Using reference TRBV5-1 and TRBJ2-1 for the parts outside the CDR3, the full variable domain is KAGVTQTPRYLIKTRGQQVTLSCSPISGHRSVSWYQQTPGQGLQFLFEYFSETQRNKGNFPGRFSGRQFSNSRSEMNVSTLELGDSALYLCASSPAGVGQFFGPGTRLTVL.

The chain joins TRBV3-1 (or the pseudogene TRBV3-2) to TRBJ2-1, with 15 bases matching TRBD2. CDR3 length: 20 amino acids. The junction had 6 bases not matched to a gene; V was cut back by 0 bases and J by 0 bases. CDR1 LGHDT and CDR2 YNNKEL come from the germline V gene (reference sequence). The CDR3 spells CASSQDGLAGGASSYNEQFF. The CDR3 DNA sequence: TGTGCCAGCAGCCAAGACGGACTAGCGGGGGGGGCGAGCTCCTACAATGAGCAGTTCTTC.

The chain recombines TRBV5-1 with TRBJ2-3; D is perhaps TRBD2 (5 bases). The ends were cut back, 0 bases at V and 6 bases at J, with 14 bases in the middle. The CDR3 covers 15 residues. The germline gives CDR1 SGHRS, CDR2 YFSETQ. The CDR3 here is CASSLDVRGTDTQYF. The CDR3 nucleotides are TGCGCCAGCAGCTTGGATGTCCGGGGAACTGATACGCAGTATTTT.

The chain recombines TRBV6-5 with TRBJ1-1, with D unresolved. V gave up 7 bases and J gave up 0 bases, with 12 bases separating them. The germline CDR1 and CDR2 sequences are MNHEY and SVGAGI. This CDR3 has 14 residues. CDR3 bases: TGTGCCAGCATGAAGGACGGGATGAACACTGAAGCTTTCTTT. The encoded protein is CASMKDGMNTEAFF.

The CDR3 loop reads CASSRWGGQGSAGYTF. The CDR3 DNA follows: TGTGCCAGCAGCCGCTGGGGGGGACAGGGGTCTGCCGGCTACACCTTC. This sequence joins TRBV5-6 and TRBJ1-2; TRBD1 matches at 10 bases. CDR1 and CDR2 from the germline V gene are SGHDT and YYEEEE. With 4 bases clipped from V and 8 bases from J, the junction kept 14 bases outside the gene matches. The CDR3 is 16 amino acids.

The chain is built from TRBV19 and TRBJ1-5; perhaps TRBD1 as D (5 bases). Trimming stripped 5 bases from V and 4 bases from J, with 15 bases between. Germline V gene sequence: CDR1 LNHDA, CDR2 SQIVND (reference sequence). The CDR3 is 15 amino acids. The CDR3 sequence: CASSPTGGRNQPQHF. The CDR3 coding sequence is TGTGCCAGTAGTCCTACCGGGGGAAGAAATCAGCCCCAGCATTTT.

The CDR3 is CASSSATGTTTDTQYF. The CDR3 DNA reads as TGCGCCAGCAGCTCGGCGACAGGTACGACCACAGATACGCAGTATTTT. The chain is built from TRBV5-1 and TRBJ2-3, with D possibly matching TRBD1 (6 bases). Per the germline V gene, CDR1 is SGHRS and CDR2 is YFSETQ. V lost 3 bases, J lost 2 bases, and 16 bases lay in between. CDR3 length: 16 residues.

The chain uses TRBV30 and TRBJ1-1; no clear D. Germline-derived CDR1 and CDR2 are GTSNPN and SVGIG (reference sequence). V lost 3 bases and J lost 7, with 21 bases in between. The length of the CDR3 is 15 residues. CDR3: CAWRSRFRKQDEAFF. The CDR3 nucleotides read TGTGCCTGGAGAAGCAGGTTTCGGAAACAAGATGAAGCTTTCTTT.

The CDR3: CASSTRQGGATQYF. The DNA for the CDR3 is TGTGCCAGCAGCACCAGACAGGGTGGGGCTACGCAGTATTTT. The chain uses TRBV7-2 and TRBJ2-3; 7 bases align to TRBD1. The CDR3 totals 14 residues. Unmatched junction bases numbered 10, after V lost 5 bases and J lost 8 bases. Germline lookup yields CDR1 SGHTA and CDR2 FQGNSA.